The 5 T cell receptor beta chains in this list originate from one sample, sequenced in a study of T-cell reconstitution after alpha-beta-depleted transplantation in children. For TCRbeta, the library was prepared with unique molecular identifiers. TCRdb recomputed calls from the PCR reads with MiXCR, one row per CDR3 protein. The sample carries around 93,000 distinct CDR3 sequences, 6.5% to 8.5% recorded once. The sequenced sample was PBMCs from the stem cell graft donor, obtained from the stem cell graft. These receptors came from a human donor who donated a stem cell graft to a child with congenital amegakaryocytic thrombocytopenia.

This clonotype was detected ten times or more. The rearrangement links TRBV29-1 to TRBJ1-4, with D perhaps matching TRBD1 (5 bases). V lost 5 bases and J lost 3, with 22 bases in between. CDR1 SQVTM and CDR2 ANQGSEA come from the germline V gene. This CDR3 is 17 amino acids long. CDR3 coding DNA: TGCAGCGTTCCGGGCTGTCGCGGGGCGCTCCCTAATGAAAAACTGTTTTTT. This translates into CSVPGCRGALPNEKLFF.

This clonotype was detected a few times. The chain recombines TRBV29-1 with TRBJ2-7, with a tentative D call TRBD2 (5 bases). The CDR3 runs to 11 residues. V dropped 6 bases and J dropped 6 bases, with 12 bases sitting between them. The germline CDR1 and CDR2 sequences are SQVTM and ANQGSEA. For the CDR3, the DNA is TGCAGCGTCCGGGAAGACCTCGAGCAGTACTTC. This sequence encodes CSVREDLEQYF.

At least ten counts were recorded for this clonotype. This chain joins TRBV18 and TRBJ1-5; a possible D gene is TRBD1 (6 bases). Germline lookup yields CDR1 KGHSH and CDR2 LQKENI. The CDR3 length is 14 residues. V gave up 3 bases and J gave up 6 bases, with 12 bases separating them. The CDR3 protein is CASSPSGVGQPQHF. CDR3 nucleotide sequence: TGTGCCAGCTCACCCTCAGGGGTGGGTCAGCCCCAGCATTTT.

Many counts were recorded for this clonotype. The chain couples TRBV12-3 or TRBV12-4 to TRBJ2-6; D unresolved. Trimming pared 3 bases from V and 4 bases from J, leaving 16 bases between. This CDR3 spans 17 amino acids. The DNA for the CDR3 is TGTGCCAGCAGTTTCGACACCCTCGCGTCAGGGGCCAACGTCCTGACTTTC. Residues: CASSFDTLASGANVLTF.

This clonotype was seen at least ten times. The chain is built from TRBV28 and TRBJ2-5; D uncertain. Trimming removed 2 bases from V and 2 bases from J, with 6 bases in between. The germline V gene encodes CDR1 MDHEN and CDR2 SYDVKM. The CDR3 runs 13 residues. The CDR3 region has the DNA TGTGCCAGCAGTTTAAGGGCTCAAGAGACCCAGTACTTC. It is translated as CASSLRAQETQYF. The variable domain in full, completed from reference TRBV28 and TRBJ2-5, reads DVKVTQSSRYLVKRTGEKVFLECVQDMDHENMFWYRQDPGLGLRLIYFSYDVKMKEKGDIPEGYSVSREKKERFSLILESASTNQTSMYLCASSLRAQETQYFGPGTRLLVL.